This T cell receptor beta chain came from a study of follicular helper T cells after annual influenza vaccination. Germline CDR1 and CDR2: LNHNV and YYDKDF (reference sequence). J gave up 6 bases and V 0 bases, and 8 bases lay outside the gene matches. This CDR3 region has 16 residues. To note about this clone: The antigen is unknown.

Regarding time point: 2015-2016 season, 7 days after influenza vaccination. General study points: Recurrent ICOS+CD38+ cTfh clonotypes included tetramer and AIM influenza-specific ones.

TCRdb keeps only in-frame clones here, not all; method: immunoSEQ multiplex PCR. The table has approximately 7,400 clones, around 80% seen once. This TCR came from an adult who received the influenza vaccine. The sample consisted of CXCR5+ CD38- circulating T follicular helper cells from blood, taken 7 days after influenza vaccination. Subset defined: circulating Tfh, non-naive CD4+CXCR5+PD-1+ (ICOS+CD38+ or ICOS-CD38-). The chain joins TRBV15 to TRBJ2-1; 7 positions match TRBD2. CDR3 nucleotide sequence: TGTGCCACCAGCAGAGATCTTGGCGGGAGTGGCAATGAGCAGTTCTTC. It yields the protein CATSRDLGGSGNEQFF.